Listed here is a single TCR beta chain. This entry comes from a study of T cell responses to AZD1222 COVID-19 vaccine. Trimming cost V 0 bases and J 5 bases, with 8 bases left between them. The CDR3 has 13 residues. Per germline, CDR1 KGHSH and CDR2 LQKENI. Libraries were prepared by immunoSEQ multiplex PCR; TCRdb keeps only in-frame clonotypes and omits some of them. The data contain roughly 120,000 clones, more than 70% of them singletons. The input for sequencing was peripheral blood, taken on day 0 of AZD1222 vaccination. V and J are TRBV18 and TRBJ2-7; D ambiguous. The receptor was isolated from an adult in good health. The CDR3 loop is CASSPPGPHEQYF. CDR3 nucleotides: TGTGCCAGCTCACCACCGGGCCCTCACGAGCAGTACTTC.